This T cell receptor beta chain was documented in a study of cytomegalovirus exposure and HLA in healthy donors. After removal of 5 bases from V and 4 bases from J, the junction contained 5 bases not matched to a gene. Germline CDR1 reads LNHDA; CDR2 reads SQIVND (reference sequence). CDR3 length: 15 residues. PCR involved 60 Vbeta and 13 Jbeta primers. Only in-frame clones appear in the TCRdb table, and some are missing; sequencing was by immunoSEQ multiplex PCR. The repertoire holds 100,000 to 150,000 clones, with 17% as singletons. Comments on this clone: The antigen remains unidentified.

Findings and caveats of the study: Through in vitro validation, three CMV-associated chains were shown to be specific for CMV antigens. Relative to equally common others, HLA-associated TCR beta chains showed greater clonal expansion in a later analysis. Highly shared variants forming one cluster were likely a sequencing artifact.

Sequencing was performed on PBMCs. The chain employs TRBV19 and TRBJ2-2, with TRBD1 matching over 9 bases. The receptor comes from a female donor in good health and CMV-seropositive. CDR3 region: CASSVQGAGTGELFF. CDR3 coding DNA: TGTGCCAGTAGTGTACAGGGGGCCGGCACCGGGGAGCTGTTTTTT. Full variable domain (missing parts from reference TRBV19 and TRBJ2-2): DGGITQSPKYLFRKEGQNVTLSCEQNLNHDAMYWYRQDPGQGLRLIYYSQIVNDFQKGDIAEGYSVSREKKESFPLTVTSAQKNPTAFYLCASSVQGAGTGELFFGEGSRLTVL.